This T cell receptor (beta chain) was sequenced during a study of cytomegalovirus exposure and HLA in healthy donors. Study-wide points: Cytomegalovirus-associated TCR beta chains were listed, numbering roughly 150.

Germline CDR1 reads LNHDA; CDR2 reads SQIVND (reference sequence). Trimming took 6 bases from V and 0 from J, leaving 15 bases between them. The CDR3 spans 17 residues. Comments on this clone: Its antigen is undetermined.

The PCR contained 60 Vbeta and 13 Jbeta primers. Clones were sequenced by immunoSEQ multiplex PCR, and TCRdb holds only the in-frame ones, with some missing. The sample records 150,000 to 200,000 clones, around 85% being singletons. The rearrangement links TRBV19 to TRBJ1-6; a possible D gene is TRBD1 (6 bases). The TCR sequence derives from a boy between 2 and 10 years old in good health and CMV-seronegative. Material: PBMCs. The CDR3: CASSNLGTFSYNSPLHF. The CDR3 DNA is TGTGCCAGTAGCAACCTCGGGACATTCTCCTATAATTCACCCCTCCACTTT.